Each of the 21 T cell receptor beta chains below was sequenced from the same sample in a study of CD8+ T cells in alopecia areata. Treatment in this sample: oral pan-JAK inhibitor, 5-10 mg twice daily. Extraction of RNA preceded its reverse transcription into cDNA, which served as the sequencing template. Method: immunoSEQ multiplex PCR; TCRdb's copy keeps in-frame clones and lacks some. The data contain about 140,000 clones, around 87% of them singletons. This specimen consisted of CD8+ T cells sorted from blood, obtained at week 4, from a patient treated with tofacitinib. These receptors were obtained from a human donor with alopecia areata.

The rearrangement uses TRBV29-1 and TRBJ2-5, with D hard to call. Trimming took 2 bases from V and 4 from J, leaving 17 bases between them. The CDR3 is made up of 15 amino acids. The germline CDR1 and CDR2 sequences are SQVTM and ANQGSEA. The CDR3 region has the DNA TGCAGCGTTGAAACGGCCGGATCCAACCTAGAGACCCAGTACTTC. Encoded protein: CSVETAGSNLETQYF. The variable domain in full, with the rest retrieved from reference TRBV29-1 and TRBJ2-5, is SAVISQKPSRDICQRGTSLTIQCQVDSQVTMMFWYRQQPGQSLTLIATANQGSEATYESGFVIDKFPISRPNLTFSTLTVSNMSPEDSSIYLCSVETAGSNLETQYFGPGTRLLVL.

This sequence joins TRBV4-1 and TRBJ2-3; 11 bases line up with TRBD2. The CDR3 consists of 16 residues. Germline loops: CDR1 MGHRA, CDR2 YSYEKL. V lost 3 bases to trimming and J lost 2 bases; unmatched junction nucleotides: 4. For the CDR3, the DNA is TGCGCCAGCAGCCAGGGGACTAGCGGAGTCACAGATACGCAGTATTTT. Translation: CASSQGTSGVTDTQYF.

The chain combines TRBV5-6 with TRBJ1-1; D unresolved. This CDR3 spans 15 amino acids. CDR1 and CDR2 from the germline V gene are SGHDT and YYEEEE. Trimming pared 2 bases from V and 2 bases from J, leaving 13 bases between. In DNA, the CDR3 is TGTGCCAGCAGCTTCCTCCCGGCTCTTAACACTGAAGCTTTCTTT. Protein product: CASSFLPALNTEAFF.

This chain joins TRBV25-1 and TRBJ2-2; 8 bases are shared with TRBD2. The CDR3 consists of 16 residues. Germline assignment: CDR1 MGHDK and CDR2 SYGVNS. Trimming removed 2 bases from V and 5 bases from J; junction bases left unmatched: 7. The CDR3 spells CASSEVWAGGTGELFF. CDR3 DNA sequence: TGTGCCAGCAGTGAAGTGTGGGCGGGGGGTACCGGGGAGCTGTTTTTT. Full variable domain (missing parts from reference TRBV25-1 and TRBJ2-2): EADIYQTPRYLVIGTGKKITLECSQTMGHDKMYWYQQDPGMELHLIHYSYGVNSTEKGDLSSESTVSRIRTEHFPLTLESARPSHTSQYLCASSEVWAGGTGELFFGEGSRLTVL.

The chain employs TRBV27 and TRBJ2-3, with a possible D match to TRBD2 (5 bases). The CDR3 sequence is 14 residues long. Trimming cost V 6 bases and J 3 bases, with 13 bases left between them. CDR1 is MNHEY, CDR2 SMNVEV, per germline (reference sequence). CDR3 protein: CASRDFLRTDTQYF. CDR3 coding DNA: TGTGCCAGCAGGGACTTTCTCCGAACAGATACGCAGTATTTT.

The gene calls are TRBV30 and TRBJ2-1, with D tentatively TRBD1 or TRBD2 (5 bases each). The CDR3 is made up of 16 amino acids. The germline gives CDR1 GTSNPN, CDR2 SVGIG (reference sequence). V was cut by 3 bases and J by 3 bases, with 18 bases left in between. The CDR3 sequence: CAWRLLSGPLYNEQFF. The DNA for the CDR3 is TGTGCCTGGAGACTATTATCGGGGCCCCTCTACAATGAGCAGTTCTTC. The whole variable domain, remainder taken from reference TRBV30 and TRBJ2-1, is SQTIHQWPATLVQPVGSPLSLECTVEGTSNPNLYWYRQAAGRGLQLLFYSVGIGQISSEVPQNLSASRPQDRQFILSSKKLLLSDSGFYLCAWRLLSGPLYNEQFFGPGTRLTVL.

This chain links TRBV9 with TRBJ1-1, with D possibly being TRBD1 (5 bases). This CDR3 comprises 14 residues. Looked up from germline, CDR1 is SGDLS and CDR2 is YYNGEE. V was shortened by 1 base and J by 1 base, with 8 bases between the two germline ends. CDR3 nucleotides: TGTGCCAGCAGCGTAATTCAGGGGAACACTGAAGCTTTCTTT. Translating it yields CASSVIQGNTEAFF. Complete variable domain (other parts from reference TRBV9 and TRBJ1-1): DSGVTQTPKHLITATGQRVTLRCSPRSGDLSVYWYQQSLDQGLQFLIQYYNGEERAKGNILERFSAQQFPDLHSELNLSSLELGDSALYFCASSVIQGNTEAFFGQGTRLTVV.

This sequence joins TRBV15 and TRBJ2-3, with D tentatively TRBD1 or TRBD2 (5 bases each). V was pared by 0 bases and J by 0 bases, with 7 bases between. There are 15 residues in the CDR3. Germline V gene sequence: CDR1 LNHNV, CDR2 YYDKDF (reference sequence). Here the CDR3 DNA reads TGTGCCACCAGCAGAGAGGGGGAGAGCACAGATACGCAGTATTTT. Amino acids: CATSREGESTDTQYF.

This clone has just a few counts. This chain links TRBV7-9 with TRBJ2-3; 9 positions agree with TRBD2. The CDR3 runs to 17 residues. Germline CDR1 is SEHNR and CDR2 is FQNEAQ (reference sequence). V dropped 1 base and J dropped 0; count of bases not matched to a gene: 5. CDR3 sequence (DNA): TGTGCCAGCAGCTTAGTTGTAGCGGGGGAGAGCACAGATACGCAGTATTTT. Protein sequence: CASSLVVAGESTDTQYF.

The rearrangement links TRBV19 to TRBJ2-3, with D maybe TRBD1 (6 bases). Germline V gene data show CDR1 as LNHDA and CDR2 as SQIVND (reference sequence). This CDR3 comprises 16 residues. Trimming shortened V by 4 bases and J by 0 bases, and 14 bases separated the two germline ends. In nucleotides, the CDR3 is TGTGCCAGTAGTACACGGACAGCAACTAGCACAGATACGCAGTATTTT. This codes for CASSTRTATSTDTQYF.

This chain joins TRBV2 and TRBJ2-5; D gene ambiguous. CDR3 length: 11 residues. CDR1 SNHLY and CDR2 FYNNEI come from the germline V gene. V was trimmed by 3 bases and J by 5 bases, leaving 4 bases between them. This CDR3 reads CASSDSETQYF. The CDR3 DNA sequence: TGTGCCAGCAGTGACAGTGAGACCCAGTACTTC. Variable domain in full (rest from reference TRBV2 and TRBJ2-5): EPEVTQTPSHQVTQMGQEVILRCVPISNHLYFYWYRQILGQKVEFLVSFYNNEISEKSEIFDDQFSVERPDGSNFTLKIRSTKLEDSAMYFCASSDSETQYFGPGTRLLVL.

On this clone itself: In the same sample, other DNA sequences code for this CDR3. This sequence joins TRBV27 and TRBJ1-1; D remains unclear. V lost 2 bases to trimming and J lost 0 bases, with 7 bases between them. The CDR3 is 14 residues long. Germline CDR1 and CDR2: MNHEY and SMNVEV (reference sequence). The CDR3 here is CASSLLGMNTEAFF. The CDR3 coding sequence is TGTGCCAGCAGTTTACTGGGTATGAACACTGAAGCTTTCTTT.

The V and J genes are TRBV29-1 and TRBJ2-7; 7 bases map to TRBD2. The length of the CDR3 is 14 residues. The germline V gene encodes CDR1 SQVTM and CDR2 ANQGSEA. V lost 2 bases to trimming and J lost 3 bases; unmatched junction nucleotides: 7. For the CDR3, the DNA is TGCAGCGTTGAAATCGAGCGGGAAGGCTACGAGCAGTACTTC. It yields the protein CSVEIEREGYEQYF.

This clone showed up just a few times. This rearrangement joins TRBV6-5 to TRBJ1-5; possibly TRBD1 for D (5 bases). This CDR3 comprises 13 residues. Trimming shortened V by 5 bases and J by 7 bases, and 12 bases separated the two germline ends. Germline-derived CDR1 and CDR2 are MNHEY and SVGAGI. Here the CDR3 reads CASSPGRLQPQHF. The CDR3 DNA follows: TGTGCCAGCAGTCCGGGACGCCTACAGCCCCAGCATTTT.

The rearrangement links TRBV27 to TRBJ2-1; D is possibly TRBD2 (5 bases). Germline V gene data show CDR1 as MNHEY and CDR2 as SMNVEV (reference sequence). The V end was cut by 5 bases, the J end by 3 bases, with 14 bases between. The CDR3 length is 15 residues. CDR3 nucleotides: TGTGCCAGCAGTCCCGAGGGCAGAATCTACAATGAGCAGTTCTTC. It specifies CASSPEGRIYNEQFF.

In its sample, this clone was seen a few times. The same CDR3 is also encoded by other DNA sequences in this sample. This sequence joins TRBV25-1 and TRBJ2-7; D gene uncertain. Germline CDR1 MGHDK, CDR2 SYGVNS. The CDR3 loop spans 10 amino acids. Trimming left V 6 bases short and J 3 bases short, with 3 bases between. The CDR3 coding sequence is TGTGCCAGCAGGGACTACGAGCAGTACTTC. Translated, it gives CASRDYEQYF.

The V and J genes are TRBV5-1 and TRBJ2-5, with 9 bases fitting TRBD2. CDR1 is SGHRS, CDR2 YFSETQ, per germline. V dropped 6 bases and J dropped 2; count of bases not matched to a gene: 14. The CDR3 extends over 17 amino acids. The CDR3 nucleotides are TGCGCCAGCACAAAGACTTTAGCGGGAGTGGGGCAAGAGACCCAGTACTTC. This sequence encodes CASTKTLAGVGQETQYF. Using reference TRBV5-1 and TRBJ2-5 for the parts outside the CDR3, the full variable domain is KAGVTQTPRYLIKTRGQQVTLSCSPISGHRSVSWYQQTPGQGLQFLFEYFSETQRNKGNFPGRFSGRQFSNSRSEMNVSTLELGDSALYLCASTKTLAGVGQETQYFGPGTRLLVL.

J is TRBJ2-1 and V is TRBV5-4; 13 nucleotides match TRBD2. From germline, CDR1 is SGHNT and CDR2 YYREEE (reference sequence). Trimming cost V 2 bases and J 8 bases; bases outside gene matches: 1. There are 14 residues in the CDR3. The CDR3: CASSLLAGGHEQFF. DNA for the CDR3: TGTGCCAGCAGCTTACTAGCGGGGGGGCATGAGCAGTTCTTC.

The sample holds one count of this clone. V is TRBV9 and J is TRBJ1-6, with TRBD1 matching over 10 bases. V was pared by 3 bases and J by 2 bases, with 5 bases of the junction left unmatched. This CDR3 is 17 amino acids long. Germline CDR1 SGDLS, CDR2 YYNGEE. The CDR3: CASSGGQGVTYNSPLHF. The DNA of the CDR3 is TGTGCCAGCAGCGGAGGACAGGGGGTAACCTATAATTCACCCCTCCACTTT.

The chain carries TRBV9 and TRBJ2-3; D possibly corresponds to TRBD1 (5 bases). The ends were cut back, 1 base at V and 4 bases at J, with 22 bases in the middle. This CDR3 region has 18 residues. Germline V gene sequence: CDR1 SGDLS, CDR2 YYNGEE. CDR3 nucleotide sequence: TGTGCCAGCAGCGTACTCCAATTCCCAGATAAAGGGGCAGATACGCAGTATTTT. Encoded protein: CASSVLQFPDKGADTQYF.

J is TRBJ2-3 and V is TRBV7-6; D not certain. This CDR3 spans 16 amino acids. Germline loops: CDR1 SGHVS, CDR2 FNYEAQ. V lost 1 base to trimming and J lost 0 bases, with 11 bases between them. The CDR3 coding sequence is TGTGCCAGCAGCTTAGATCTTGGACCTAGCACAGATACGCAGTATTTT. This gives the protein CASSLDLGPSTDTQYF.